This T cell receptor (beta chain) comes out of a study of T cells in narcolepsy. Sequenced by immunoSEQ multiplex PCR; TCRdb stores in-frame clones only, minus some. The top ten clones hold 10% to 13% of a sample with roughly 25,000 clones, approximately 85% of them seen once. The CDR3 has 14 amino acids. The germline V gene encodes CDR1 SGHDT and CDR2 YYEEEE. Trimming removed 4 bases at V and 1 base at J, with 11 bases between. J is TRBJ1-2 and V is TRBV5-6; tentative D call: TRBD1 (5 bases). The sequence was collected from a human donor in good health. The sample was memory (CD45RA-) CD4+ T cells from blood. The CDR3 DNA follows: TGTGCCAGCAGCCAAGGGGTGGTTAACTATGGCTACACCTTC. Protein sequence: CASSQGVVNYGYTF.